The 24 T cell receptor beta chains below come from one sample, sequenced in a study of blood T cell repertoires in COVID-19. TCRdb's copy holds only in-frame clones and misses some; the assay was immunoSEQ multiplex PCR. The repertoire consists of under 250,000 clones, with roughly 86% occurring once and the leading ten covering 1.5% to 2%. The specimen sequenced was peripheral blood. Receptors originate from a woman in her fifties or sixties who had recovered from COVID-19.

DNA for the CDR3: TGTGCCAGCAGCTCGCGATTTGACAGGAGCAATCAGCCCCAGCATTTT. It encodes CASSSRFDRSNQPQHF. The gene calls are TRBV7-8 and TRBJ1-5; D may be TRBD1 (6 bases). This CDR3 comprises 16 residues. Germline CDR1 SGHVS, CDR2 FQNEAQ. V shed 4 bases and J shed 1 base, with 14 bases lying between them.

The chain joins TRBV3-1 (or the pseudogene TRBV3-2) to TRBJ1-6; 7 bases match TRBD1. Per germline, CDR1 LGHDT and CDR2 YNNKEL (reference sequence). J gave up 6 bases and V 2 bases, and 4 bases lay outside the gene matches. The CDR3 sequence is 15 residues long. The CDR3 loop is CASSQNRGGNSPLHF. CDR3 in DNA: TGTGCCAGCAGCCAAAACAGGGGAGGTAATTCACCCCTCCACTTT.

The J gene is TRBJ2-3, the V gene TRBV27; 8 nucleotides match TRBD2. The V gene's germline CDR1 is MNHEY and CDR2 SMNVEV (reference sequence). The ends lost 5 bases at V and 2 bases at J; junction bases unmatched: 3. The CDR3 is 14 residues long. The CDR3 sequence: CASSPGLATDTQYF. The CDR3 region has the DNA TGTGCCAGCAGTCCAGGACTAGCCACAGATACGCAGTATTTT.

The rearrangement joins TRBV27 to TRBJ1-6, with unresolved D. Germline assignment: CDR1 MNHEY and CDR2 SMNVEV (reference sequence). This CDR3 is 16 amino acids long. V was clipped by 0 bases and J by 10 bases, with 16 bases between them. The CDR3 sequence: CASSLSRGNLVSPLHF. The CDR3 DNA sequence: TGTGCCAGCAGTTTATCGAGAGGGAATTTGGTATCACCCCTCCACTTT.

The gene calls are TRBV5-1 and TRBJ1-2; 7 positions agree with TRBD1. This CDR3 has 16 residues. Germline V gene lookup returns CDR1 SGHRS and CDR2 YFSETQ. The trim removed 3 bases at V and 1 base at J, leaving 9 bases unmatched. CDR3 nucleotide sequence: TGCGCCAGCAGCTCCTCCACCGGGACAGTTAACTATGGCTACACCTTC. Its protein is CASSSSTGTVNYGYTF.

The chain employs TRBV5-1 and TRBJ2-1; a possible D gene is TRBD1 (5 bases). The V end was cut by 3 bases, the J end by 6 bases, with 13 bases between. Germline CDR1 reads SGHRS; CDR2 reads YFSETQ. This CDR3 comprises 14 residues. The CDR3 DNA is TGCGCCAGCAGCTCTCTGTTCCAGGGCAATGAGCAGTTCTTC. As protein: CASSSLFQGNEQFF.

V is TRBV9 and J is TRBJ2-2, with a possible D match to TRBD1 (6 bases). Between the trimmed V and J ends, which lost 4 bases and 4 bases, there was a span of 14 bases. The CDR3 is 15 residues long. Germline loops: CDR1 SGDLS, CDR2 YYNGEE. The CDR3 loop is CASSTMQGGTGELFF. For the CDR3, the DNA is TGTGCCAGCAGCACAATGCAAGGGGGCACCGGGGAGCTGTTTTTT.

This clone has just one count. In DNA form, the CDR3 reads TGCGCCAGCAGCGTAGACCGGGTCCCGAACACTGAAGCTTTCTTT. Translating gives CASSVDRVPNTEAFF. The rearrangement links TRBV5-1 to TRBJ1-1; D uncertain. The germline gives CDR1 SGHRS, CDR2 YFSETQ. This CDR3 comprises 15 residues. Deletions cut 4 bases from V and 1 base from J, with 14 bases between.

This chain connects TRBV4-3 to TRBJ1-2, with D hard to call. Germline-derived CDR1 and CDR2 are LGHNA and YSLEER. The V end lost 0 bases, the J end lost 5 bases, and 10 bases lay between the germline ends. CDR3 size: 14 residues. The DNA for the CDR3 is TGCGCCAGCAGCCAAGAGTCCAGGTTATATGGCTACACCTTC. Translation gives CASSQESRLYGYTF.

This chain uses TRBV6-5 with TRBJ2-1; a possible D gene is TRBD2 (6 bases). V gave up 4 bases and J gave up 4 bases, with 11 bases separating them. The CDR3 loop spans 14 amino acids. Germline values: CDR1 MNHEY, CDR2 SVGAGI. CDR3 DNA: TGTGCCAGCAGTTCAGGCGGGGTTTACAATGAGCAGTTCTTC. Amino acid sequence: CASSSGGVYNEQFF.

The chain combines TRBV7-9 with TRBJ2-1; tentatively, D is TRBD1 (6 bases). Between the trimmed V and J ends, which lost 5 bases and 7 bases, there was a span of 12 bases. Germline values: CDR1 SEHNR, CDR2 FQNEAQ (reference sequence). This CDR3 contains 13 residues. CDR3: CASSHQGWNEQFF. For the CDR3, the DNA is TGTGCCAGCAGCCACCAGGGGTGGAATGAGCAGTTCTTC.

The J gene is TRBJ1-1, the V gene TRBV28; TRBD1 agrees at 7 bases. CDR1 is MDHEN, CDR2 SYDVKM, per germline. With V trimmed by 5 bases and J by 4 bases, 7 bases remained unmatched. The CDR3 loop spans 14 amino acids. DNA for the CDR3: TGTGCCAGCAGTCGACAGGGACTGGGCACTGAAGCTTTCTTT. This codes for CASSRQGLGTEAFF.

The chain has TRBV6-5 and TRBJ2-7; TRBD2 matches at 7 bases. V trimming: 1 base; J trimming: 3 bases; junction bases outside the gene matches: 6. This CDR3 has 15 amino acids. Germline values: CDR1 MNHEY, CDR2 SVGAGI. The DNA of the CDR3 is TGTGCCAGCAGTTACTGGGCGGGAGAGATCTACGAGCAGTACTTC. Protein product: CASSYWAGEIYEQYF.

This chain joins TRBV19 and TRBJ2-3, with D perhaps matching TRBD2 (6 bases). The CDR3 length is 12 residues. Germline V gene lookup returns CDR1 LNHDA and CDR2 SQIVND (reference sequence). Deletions cut 5 bases from V and 11 bases from J, with 14 bases between. The CDR3 DNA is TGTGCCAGTAGTCCCGGACTAATCCGGCAGTATTTT. Translating gives CASSPGLIRQYF.

The chain combines TRBV5-1 with TRBJ2-7; perhaps TRBD1 as D (5 bases). V was trimmed by 7 bases and J by 3 bases, leaving 14 bases between them. Germline V gene data show CDR1 as SGHRS and CDR2 as YFSETQ. The CDR3 runs to 13 residues. The DNA of the CDR3 is TGCGCCAGCGCAACGACAGCCCTCTACGAGCAGTACTTC. It encodes CASATTALYEQYF. Complete variable domain (other parts from reference TRBV5-1 and TRBJ2-7): KAGVTQTPRYLIKTRGQQVTLSCSPISGHRSVSWYQQTPGQGLQFLFEYFSETQRNKGNFPGRFSGRQFSNSRSEMNVSTLELGDSALYLCASATTALYEQYFGPGTRLTVT.

This clone appeared once. The chain employs TRBV27 and TRBJ1-3; a possible D gene is TRBD1 (5 bases). The ends were cut back, 5 bases at V and 0 bases at J, with 11 bases in the middle. Germline lookup yields CDR1 MNHEY and CDR2 SMNVEV (reference sequence). This CDR3 has 15 amino acids. CDR3 sequence: CASSPQVPSGNTIYF. The DNA of the CDR3 is TGTGCCAGCAGTCCACAGGTTCCCTCTGGAAACACCATATATTTT.

This chain uses TRBV10-3 with TRBJ1-5; 9 bases match TRBD1. CDR3 length: 16 residues. The ends lost 0 bases at V and 9 bases at J; junction bases unmatched: 9. Germline V lookup: CDR1 ENHRY, CDR2 SYGVKD. The CDR3 loop reads CAISESDRGHVGPQHF. The DNA for the CDR3 is TGTGCCATCAGTGAGTCGGACAGGGGCCATGTAGGGCCCCAGCATTTT.

The gene calls are TRBV3-1 (or the pseudogene TRBV3-2) and TRBJ1-5; D not certain. CDR3 length: 15 amino acids. Germline loops: CDR1 LGHDT, CDR2 YNNKEL (reference sequence). V gave up 0 bases and J gave up 7 bases, with 13 bases separating them. CDR3 DNA: TGTGCCAGCAGCCAAGATACCGGTTCGTGGCAGCCCCAGCATTTT. This translates into CASSQDTGSWQPQHF.

This clone has only one observation. CDR3 sequence: CASSYARGAGELFF. DNA of the CDR3: TGTGCCAGCAGTTACGCCAGGGGTGCCGGGGAGCTGTTTTTT. This chain connects TRBV6-2 or TRBV6-3 to TRBJ2-2; TRBD1 is a possible D gene (6 bases). V lost 2 bases and J lost 6, with 10 bases in between. This CDR3 spans 14 amino acids. The germline gives CDR1 MNHEY, CDR2 SVGEGT.

A note on this clone: Other DNA sequences from this sample encode an identical CDR3 as well. The gene calls are TRBV2 and TRBJ1-2; 7 bases are shared with TRBD1. Germline V lookup: CDR1 SNHLY, CDR2 FYNNEI. This CDR3 contains 13 residues. The junction had 5 bases not matched to a gene; V was cut back by 6 bases and J by 4 bases. The CDR3, as DNA: TGTGCCAGCAGAGACAGGGCTGGCTATGGCTACACCTTC. Protein product: CASRDRAGYGYTF.

The V call is TRBV27, the J call TRBJ1-2, with 7 bases identical to TRBD1. Germline V CDR1 and CDR2: MNHEY, SMNVEV (reference sequence). The CDR3 consists of 14 residues. V trimming: 7 bases; J trimming: 1 base; junction bases outside the gene matches: 6. CDR3 nucleotides: TGTGCCAGCAAAGTGACAGGGATTAACTATGGCTACACCTTC. This sequence encodes CASKVTGINYGYTF.

The chain employs TRBV28 and TRBJ1-2; 9 bases agree with TRBD1. The V and J ends lost 8 bases and 5 bases, in that order; junction bases with no gene match: 15. This CDR3 spans 16 amino acids. The germline V gene has CDR1 MDHEN and CDR2 SYDVKM. CDR3 protein: CASREQGASGVYGYTF. The CDR3 nucleotides are TGTGCCAGCCGGGAACAGGGGGCGTCGGGAGTATATGGCTACACCTTC.

The genes are TRBV9 and TRBJ2-1; no firm D call. The CDR3 extends over 16 amino acids. The V end was cut by 1 base, the J end by 0 bases, with 11 bases between. Per the germline V gene, CDR1 is SGDLS and CDR2 is YYNGEE. The DNA of the CDR3 is TGTGCCAGCAGCGTAATCGGCGGTAGCTCCTACAATGAGCAGTTCTTC. Amino acid sequence: CASSVIGGSSYNEQFF.

The chain combines TRBV15 with TRBJ2-7; 7 bases fit TRBD2. This CDR3 has 14 amino acids. Germline V gene data show CDR1 as LNHNV and CDR2 as YYDKDF (reference sequence). V was pared by 6 bases and J by 0 bases, with 5 bases of the junction left unmatched. CDR3 residues: CATSRDYNSYEQYF. The DNA of the CDR3 is TGTGCCACCAGTCGGGACTACAACTCCTACGAGCAGTACTTC. Filled out from reference TRBV15 and TRBJ2-7, the complete variable domain reads DAMVIQNPRYQVTQFGKPVTLSCSQTLNHNVMYWYQQKSSQAPKLLFHYYDKDFNNEADTPDNFQSRRPNTSFCFLDIRSPGLGDTAMYLCATSRDYNSYEQYFGPGTRLTVT.